This T cell receptor (beta chain) emerged from a study of human T cells and chemical hapten exposure. Study-wide results and limits: With regard to DPC sensitization, TCRs above 1 in 1000 frequency did not change.

Documented time point: healthy volunteer bleed at 6 weeks. The total RNA was obtained from whole blood that was not fractionated. This clonotype appeared a few times. Its cognate antigen is unknown. It was the library that attached unique molecular identifiers to individual cDNA molecules. Per the original methods: Individual samples carried between roughly 23,224 and 750,000 TCRs, with approximately 100,000 as the median. TCRdb re-called the RACE reads with MiXCR, one entry per CDR3 protein. These V and J calls derive from TCRdb rather than the authors' analysis. The data hold 75,000 to 80,000 distinct CDR3 sequences, with over 6.5% observed a single time. This CDR3 has 17 amino acids. Unmatched junction bases numbered 12, after V lost 0 bases and J lost 9 bases. In germline, CDR1 is LGHNA, CDR2 YNFKEQ.

The sequenced sample was whole blood. The chain uses TRBV4-2 and TRBJ2-4; 9 bases map to TRBD2. The receptor's source is a female donor in good health. Some clones in this sample may be carry-over from other donors' samples. CDR3 DNA: TGTGCCAGCAGCCAAGATTGGTGGCGGGGGGGTTTTTTCATTCAGTACTTC. Translation: CASSQDWWRGGFFIQYF.